The 17 T cell receptor beta chains reported below all come from one sample, sequenced in a study of beta chain features in type 1 diabetes. General study points: Across all four CD4+ subsets, people with type 1 diabetes showed modestly shorter TCRB CDR3s.

Antigen specificity for these receptors is unknown. As every portion of the isolated RNA was reverse transcribed, the sequencing read expressed TCRB transcripts. The assay was immunoSEQ multiplex PCR, and TCRdb's table has in-frame clones only and misses some. The table lists some 700,000 clones, around an eighth of them singletons, with approximately 0.021% in the top ten. The sample was naive CD4+ T cells from blood. The receptors derive from a man between 18 and 29 years old with type 1 diabetes.

The rearrangement links TRBV5-1 to TRBJ2-5; D is unresolved. The CDR3 loop spans 14 amino acids. V was pared by 2 bases and J by 5 bases, with 13 bases between. CDR1 SGHRS and CDR2 YFSETQ come from the germline V gene. In DNA, the CDR3 is TGCGCCAGCAGCTTTCAAGGGAAAGGGGAGACCCAGTACTTC. Translated: CASSFQGKGETQYF. The full variable domain, rest sourced from reference TRBV5-1 and TRBJ2-5, is KAGVTQTPRYLIKTRGQQVTLSCSPISGHRSVSWYQQTPGQGLQFLFEYFSETQRNKGNFPGRFSGRQFSNSRSEMNVSTLELGDSALYLCASSFQGKGETQYFGPGTRLLVL.

This clone was observed a few times. For the CDR3, the DNA is TGCGCCAGCAGCAAAGACCAGAACACCGGGGAGCTGTTTTTT. Translated: CASSKDQNTGELFF. The chain combines TRBV5-1 with TRBJ2-2; D remains ambiguous. Germline CDR1 is SGHRS and CDR2 is YFSETQ. Trimming pared 4 bases from V and 1 base from J, leaving 8 bases between. The CDR3 covers 14 residues.

The chain is built from TRBV11-3 and TRBJ2-2; D gene ambiguous. The V and J ends lost 1 base and 4 bases respectively, with 4 bases between them. The germline V gene has CDR1 SGHNT and CDR2 YENEEA. This CDR3 contains 13 residues. CDR3 sequence: CASSLGFTGELFF. CDR3 bases: TGTGCCAGCAGCTTAGGGTTCACCGGGGAGCTGTTTTTT.

This clone appeared a few times. The rearrangement uses TRBV9 and TRBJ2-7; TRBD1 or TRBD2 may be the D gene (5 bases each). In germline, CDR1 is SGDLS, CDR2 YYNGEE. V was pared by 4 bases and J by 9 bases, with 14 bases between. The CDR3 contains 12 residues. DNA for the CDR3: TGTGCCAGCAGCCCCCGTCCGGGACGGCAGTACTTC. Protein product: CASSPRPGRQYF.

The chain uses TRBV5-1 and TRBJ1-2, with 8 bases that match TRBD1. Germline-derived CDR1 and CDR2 are SGHRS and YFSETQ. The CDR3 totals 13 residues. V shed 4 bases, J shed 5 bases, and the junction held 4 bases outside the gene matches. DNA of the CDR3: TGCGCCAGCAGCACCGACAGGGGATATGGCTACACCTTC. Amino acid sequence: CASSTDRGYGYTF.

V gene TRBV2 combines with J gene TRBJ2-1, with D possibly TRBD1 on 6 matching bases. The V gene lost 5 bases and the J gene lost 6 bases, with 11 bases spanning the gap. This CDR3 contains 13 residues. Germline values: CDR1 SNHLY, CDR2 FYNNEI. CDR3 sequence (DNA): TGTGCCAGCAGTCTACAGGGTTTCAATGAGCAGTTCTTC. As protein: CASSLQGFNEQFF.

This clone showed up just a few times. This sequence joins TRBV14 and TRBJ1-1; D remains ambiguous. This CDR3 region has 13 residues. V lost 1 base, J lost 3 bases, and 6 bases lay in between. The germline V gene has CDR1 SGHDN and CDR2 FVKESK. The CDR3 spells CASSQVIDTEAFF. In DNA, the CDR3 is TGTGCCAGCAGCCAAGTGATTGACACTGAAGCTTTCTTT.

This clone has just a few counts. The rearrangement uses TRBV4-2 and TRBJ1-4; D not resolved. The germline gives CDR1 LGHNA, CDR2 YNFKEQ. The CDR3 runs 14 residues. V lost 2 bases and J lost 2, with 6 bases in between. CDR3 loop: CASSQTQTNEKLFF. The CDR3 DNA reads TGTGCCAGCAGCCAAACACAGACTAATGAAAAACTGTTTTTT.

The V gene is TRBV28, the J gene TRBJ1-2; unclear D gene. The germline V gene has CDR1 MDHEN and CDR2 SYDVKM. The V gene lost 10 bases and the J gene lost 0 bases, with 12 bases spanning the gap. The CDR3 consists of 13 residues. The CDR3 sequence is CATFFEANYGYTF. CDR3 bases: TGTGCCACTTTCTTCGAAGCTAACTATGGCTACACCTTC.

The rearrangement joins TRBV4-2 to TRBJ1-2, with D possibly matching TRBD1 (5 bases). CDR3 length: 17 amino acids. Germline V gene data show CDR1 as LGHNA and CDR2 as YNFKEQ. The germline V and J ends were trimmed by 0 bases and 7 bases, with 21 bases remaining between them. The CDR3 is CASSQEVLARRQGGYTF. DNA of the CDR3: TGTGCCAGCAGCCAAGAGGTCCTTGCACGGCGGCAGGGTGGCTACACCTTC.

The chain links TRBV10-1 to TRBJ2-5; TRBD2 aligns across 7 bases. CDR1 and CDR2 (germline): WNHNN, SYGVQD (reference sequence). This CDR3 has 14 residues. After removal of 6 bases from V and 5 bases from J, the junction contained 9 bases not matched to a gene. As DNA, the CDR3 is TGCGCCAGCAGCAGCGGGACTCTGGGGGAGACCCAGTACTTC. Its translation is CASSSGTLGETQYF.

The V and J genes are TRBV15 and TRBJ1-2; weak D call: TRBD1 (5 bases). CDR3 length: 15 residues. The germline CDR1 and CDR2 sequences are LNHNV and YYDKDF (reference sequence). Trimming pared 5 bases from V and 4 bases from J, leaving 17 bases between. CDR3 in amino acids: CATSRPGQGPYGYTF. The CDR3, as DNA: TGTGCCACCAGCCGCCCGGGTCAGGGCCCCTATGGCTACACCTTC.

The rearrangement joins TRBV9 to TRBJ2-6; 7 bases agree with TRBD1. The CDR3 has 19 residues. CDR1 SGDLS and CDR2 YYNGEE come from the germline V gene. V dropped 2 bases and J dropped 3; count of bases not matched to a gene: 14. DNA for the CDR3: TGTGCCAGCAGCGTGGGACAGCGCCTCGTGTCGGGTGGGGCCAACGTCCTGACTTTC. Protein: CASSVGQRLVSGGANVLTF.

The V and J genes are TRBV9 and TRBJ2-5; D not certain. The CDR3 runs 14 residues. CDR1 and CDR2 (germline): SGDLS, YYNGEE. V was trimmed by 2 bases and J by 9 bases, leaving 17 bases between them. CDR3 amino acids: CASSVRSDLEAQYF. CDR3 DNA: TGTGCCAGCAGCGTCCGGTCTGACCTCGAGGCCCAGTACTTC.

The genes are TRBV6-5 and TRBJ2-7; 8 nucleotides align to TRBD2. The junction had 13 bases not matched to a gene; V was cut back by 5 bases and J by 7 bases. The CDR3 consists of 15 residues. Germline CDR1 and CDR2: MNHEY and SVGAGI. CDR3 in DNA: TGTGCCAGCAGTATCGCGGGGGGCCCCCCGGCGGAGCAGTACTTC. Encoded protein: CASSIAGGPPAEQYF.

The chain employs TRBV18 and TRBJ1-5; TRBD1 matches 9 bases. The CDR3 is 16 amino acids. Germline loops: CDR1 KGHSH, CDR2 LQKENI. V gave up 3 bases and J gave up 1 base; unmatched junction bases: 4. This CDR3 reads CASSPGQGPSNQPQHF. The CDR3 nucleotides read TGTGCCAGCTCACCTGGACAGGGGCCGAGCAATCAGCCCCAGCATTTT.

The J gene is TRBJ2-1, the V gene TRBV5-1; the D gene is possibly TRBD2 (6 bases). CDR1 and CDR2 (germline): SGHRS, YFSETQ. The CDR3 length is 16 residues. Trimming stripped 1 base from V and 8 bases from J, with 19 bases between. CDR3 residues: CASSLSKDGTGDEQFF. The DNA of the CDR3 is TGCGCCAGCAGCTTGAGTAAGGACGGGACGGGGGATGAGCAGTTCTTC.